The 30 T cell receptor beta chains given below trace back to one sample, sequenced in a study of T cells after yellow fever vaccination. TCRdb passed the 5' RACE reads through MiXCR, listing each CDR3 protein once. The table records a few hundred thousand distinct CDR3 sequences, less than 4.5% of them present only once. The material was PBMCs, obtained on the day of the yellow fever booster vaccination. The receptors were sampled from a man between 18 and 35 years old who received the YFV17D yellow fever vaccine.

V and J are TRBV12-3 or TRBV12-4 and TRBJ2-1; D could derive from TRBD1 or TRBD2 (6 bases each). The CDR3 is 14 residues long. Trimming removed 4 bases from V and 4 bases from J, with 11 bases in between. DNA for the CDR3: TGTGCCAGCAGTTCGGGGGCTACATACAATGAGCAGTTCTTC. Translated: CASSSGATYNEQFF.

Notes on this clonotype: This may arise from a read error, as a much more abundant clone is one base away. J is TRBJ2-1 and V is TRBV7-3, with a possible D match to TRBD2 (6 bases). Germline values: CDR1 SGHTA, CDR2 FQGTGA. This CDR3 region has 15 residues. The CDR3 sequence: CATSLTRAGYNEQFF. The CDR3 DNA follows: TGTGCCACCAGCTTAACGAGGGCGGGATACAATGAGCAGTTCTTC.

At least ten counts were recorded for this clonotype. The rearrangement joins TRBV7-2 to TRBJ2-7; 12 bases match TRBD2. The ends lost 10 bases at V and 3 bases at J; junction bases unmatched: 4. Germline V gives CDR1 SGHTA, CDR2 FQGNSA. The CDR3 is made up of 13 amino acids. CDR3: CATEGLAGYEQYF. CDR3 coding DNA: TGTGCCACTGAGGGACTAGCGGGCTACGAGCAGTACTTC.

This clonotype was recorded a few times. CDR3 amino acids: CATSRDQQRAFF. DNA for the CDR3: TGTGCCACCAGCAGAGATCAACAACGGGCTTTCTTT. The rearrangement uses TRBV15 and TRBJ1-1; D gene unclear. The germline V gene has CDR1 LNHNV and CDR2 YYDKDF (reference sequence). The CDR3 has 12 amino acids. Trimming took off 0 bases at V and 11 bases at J, with 10 bases between the two ends. The whole variable domain, remainder taken from reference TRBV15 and TRBJ1-1, is DAMVIQNPRYQVTQFGKPVTLSCSQTLNHNVMYWYQQKSSQAPKLLFHYYDKDFNNEADTPDNFQSRRPNTSFCFLDIRSPGLGDTAMYLCATSRDQQRAFFGQGTRLTVV.

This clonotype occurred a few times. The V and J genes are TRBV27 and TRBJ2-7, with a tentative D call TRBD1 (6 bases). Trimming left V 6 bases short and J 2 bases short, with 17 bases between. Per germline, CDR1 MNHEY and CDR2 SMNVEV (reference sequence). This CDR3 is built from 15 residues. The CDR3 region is CASRTLRDTTYEQYF. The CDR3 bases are TGTGCCAGCAGGACTCTCCGGGACACCACCTACGAGCAGTACTTC.

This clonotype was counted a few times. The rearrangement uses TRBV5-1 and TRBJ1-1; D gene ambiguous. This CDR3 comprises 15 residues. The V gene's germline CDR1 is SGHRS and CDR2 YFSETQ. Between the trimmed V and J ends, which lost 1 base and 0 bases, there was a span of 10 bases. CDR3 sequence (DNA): TGCGCCAGCAGCTTGATAGGCGGACTGAACACTGAAGCTTTCTTT. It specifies CASSLIGGLNTEAFF.

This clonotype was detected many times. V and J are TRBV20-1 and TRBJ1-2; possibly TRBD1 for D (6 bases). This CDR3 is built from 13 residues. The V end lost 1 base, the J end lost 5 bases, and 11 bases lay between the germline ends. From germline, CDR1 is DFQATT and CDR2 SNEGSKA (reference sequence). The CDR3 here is CSARGGHLYGYTF. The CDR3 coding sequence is TGCAGTGCTAGAGGGGGACACTTATATGGCTACACCTTC.

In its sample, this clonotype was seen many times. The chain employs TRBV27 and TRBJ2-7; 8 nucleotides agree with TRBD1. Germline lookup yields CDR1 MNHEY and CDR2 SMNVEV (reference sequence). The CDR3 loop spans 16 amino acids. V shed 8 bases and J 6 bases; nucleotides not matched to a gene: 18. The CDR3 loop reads CASLREPGQEPSEQYV. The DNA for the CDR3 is TGTGCCAGCCTGAGAGAACCGGGACAGGAGCCCTCCGAGCAGTACGTC.

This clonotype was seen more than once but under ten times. The CDR3 DNA reads as TGTGCCAGTACCATGGGGGGCGGAGAGACCCAGTACTTC. Translating gives CASTMGGGETQYF. The rearrangement joins TRBV19 to TRBJ2-5; D assignment may be TRBD1 or TRBD2 (6 bases each). Trimming stripped 7 bases from V and 4 bases from J, with 13 bases between. Germline V gene sequence: CDR1 LNHDA, CDR2 SQIVND (reference sequence). CDR3 size: 13 residues.

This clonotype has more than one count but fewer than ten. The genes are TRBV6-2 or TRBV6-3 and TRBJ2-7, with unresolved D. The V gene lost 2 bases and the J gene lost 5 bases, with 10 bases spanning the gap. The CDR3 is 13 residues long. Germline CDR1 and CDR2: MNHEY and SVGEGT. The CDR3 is CASSYLGFHEQYV. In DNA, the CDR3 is TGTGCCAGCAGTTACCTCGGGTTCCACGAGCAGTACGTC.

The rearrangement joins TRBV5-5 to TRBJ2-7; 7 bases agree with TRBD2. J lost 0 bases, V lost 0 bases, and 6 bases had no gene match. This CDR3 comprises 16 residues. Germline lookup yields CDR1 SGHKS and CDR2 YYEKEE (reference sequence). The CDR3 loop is CASSLGVAGDSYEQYV. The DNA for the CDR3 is TGTGCCAGCAGCTTGGGGGTAGCGGGCGACTCCTACGAGCAGTACGTC.

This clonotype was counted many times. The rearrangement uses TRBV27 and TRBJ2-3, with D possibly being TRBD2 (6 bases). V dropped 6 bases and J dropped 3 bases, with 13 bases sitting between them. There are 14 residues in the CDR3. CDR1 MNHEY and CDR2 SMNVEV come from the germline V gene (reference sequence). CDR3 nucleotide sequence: TGTGCCAGCAGGGAGGGGCGGGAAACAGATACGCAGTATTTT. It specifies CASREGRETDTQYF.

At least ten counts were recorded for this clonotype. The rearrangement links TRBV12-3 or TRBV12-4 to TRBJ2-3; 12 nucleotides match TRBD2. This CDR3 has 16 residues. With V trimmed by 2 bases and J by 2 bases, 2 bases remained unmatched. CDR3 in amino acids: CASSLLAGGVTDTQYF. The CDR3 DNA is TGTGCCAGCAGTTTACTAGCGGGGGGGGTCACAGATACGCAGTATTTT.

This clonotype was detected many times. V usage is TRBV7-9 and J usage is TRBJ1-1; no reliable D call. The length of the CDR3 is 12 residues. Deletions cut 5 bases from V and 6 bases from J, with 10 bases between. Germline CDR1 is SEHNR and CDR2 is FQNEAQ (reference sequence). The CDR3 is CASSQWVAEAFF. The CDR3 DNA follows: TGTGCCAGCAGCCAGTGGGTTGCTGAAGCTTTCTTT.

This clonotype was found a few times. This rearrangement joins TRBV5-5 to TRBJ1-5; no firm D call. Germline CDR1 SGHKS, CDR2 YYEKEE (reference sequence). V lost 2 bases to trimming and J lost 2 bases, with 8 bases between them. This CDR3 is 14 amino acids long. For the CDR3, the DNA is TGTGCCAGCAGCTTCGCATTTGGCAATCAGCCCCAGCATTTT. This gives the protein CASSFAFGNQPQHF.

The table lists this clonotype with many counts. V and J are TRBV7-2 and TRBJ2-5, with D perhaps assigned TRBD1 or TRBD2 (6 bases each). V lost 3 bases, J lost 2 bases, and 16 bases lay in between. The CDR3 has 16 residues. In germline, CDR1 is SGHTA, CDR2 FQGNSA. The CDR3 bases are TGTGCCAGCAGCTTTAATGGGGGGCGGAAACAAGAGACCCAGTACTTC. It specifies CASSFNGGRKQETQYF. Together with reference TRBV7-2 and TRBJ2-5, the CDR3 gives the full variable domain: GAGVSQSPSNKVTEKGKDVELRCDPISGHTALYWYRQSLGQGLEFLIYFQGNSAPDKSGLPSDRFSAERTGGSVSTLTIQRTQQEDSAVYLCASSFNGGRKQETQYFGPGTRLLVL.

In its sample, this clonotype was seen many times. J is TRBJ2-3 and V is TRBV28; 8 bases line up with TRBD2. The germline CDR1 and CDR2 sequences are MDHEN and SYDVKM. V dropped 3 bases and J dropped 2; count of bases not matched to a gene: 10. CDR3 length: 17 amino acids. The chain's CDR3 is CASSLLGGGLLTDTQYF. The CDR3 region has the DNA TGTGCCAGCAGTTTGTTGGGCGGGGGGCTTCTCACAGATACGCAGTATTTT.

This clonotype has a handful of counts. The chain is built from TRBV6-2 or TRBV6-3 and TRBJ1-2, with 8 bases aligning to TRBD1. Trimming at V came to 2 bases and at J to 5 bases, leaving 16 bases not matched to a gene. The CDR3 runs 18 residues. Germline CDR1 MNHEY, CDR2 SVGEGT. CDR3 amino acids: CASSYTALPGTGLYGYTF. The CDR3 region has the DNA TGTGCCAGCAGTTACACGGCGTTACCTGGGACAGGTTTATATGGCTACACCTTC.

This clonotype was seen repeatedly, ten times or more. The CDR3 DNA reads TGTGCCAGCAGCTTAGCAGGCCGAGCAGATACGCAGTATTTT. The encoded protein is CASSLAGRADTQYF. The chain carries TRBV7-2 and TRBJ2-3; D uncertain. The V end was cut by 0 bases, the J end by 4 bases, with 8 bases between. Germline CDR1 SGHTA, CDR2 FQGNSA. The CDR3 spans 14 residues.

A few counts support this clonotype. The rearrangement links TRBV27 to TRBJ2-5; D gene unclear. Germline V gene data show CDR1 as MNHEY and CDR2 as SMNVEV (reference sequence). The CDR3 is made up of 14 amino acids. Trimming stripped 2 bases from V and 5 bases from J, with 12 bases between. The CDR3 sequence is CASSLTTDGETQYF. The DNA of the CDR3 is TGTGCCAGCAGTTTAACTACCGACGGGGAGACCCAGTACTTC.

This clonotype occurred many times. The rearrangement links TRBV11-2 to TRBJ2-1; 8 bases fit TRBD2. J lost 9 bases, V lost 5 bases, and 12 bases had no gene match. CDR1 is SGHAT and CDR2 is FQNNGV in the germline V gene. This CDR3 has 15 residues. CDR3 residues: CASSPGTSYATEQFF. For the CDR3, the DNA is TGTGCCAGCAGCCCCGGGACTAGTTACGCTACTGAGCAGTTCTTC. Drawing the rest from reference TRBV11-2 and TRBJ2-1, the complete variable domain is EAGVAQSPRYKIIEKRQSVAFWCNPISGHATLYWYQQILGQGPKLLIQFQNNGVVDDSQLPKDRFSAERLKGVDSTLKIQPAKLEDSAVYLCASSPGTSYATEQFFGPGTRLTVL.

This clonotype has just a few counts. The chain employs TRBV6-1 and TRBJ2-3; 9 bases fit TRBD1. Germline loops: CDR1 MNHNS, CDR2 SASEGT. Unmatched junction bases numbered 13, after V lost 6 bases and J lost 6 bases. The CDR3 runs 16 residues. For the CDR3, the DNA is TGTGCCAGCAGCCGAATGGACAGGGGTTCAGGGGATACGCAGTATTTT. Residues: CASSRMDRGSGDTQYF.

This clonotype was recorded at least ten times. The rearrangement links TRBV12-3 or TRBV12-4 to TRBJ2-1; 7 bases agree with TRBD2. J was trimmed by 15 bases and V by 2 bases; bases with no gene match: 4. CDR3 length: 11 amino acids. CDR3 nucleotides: TGTGCCAGCAGTTTATTGGGAGGGACGTTCTTC. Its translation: CASSLLGGTFF.

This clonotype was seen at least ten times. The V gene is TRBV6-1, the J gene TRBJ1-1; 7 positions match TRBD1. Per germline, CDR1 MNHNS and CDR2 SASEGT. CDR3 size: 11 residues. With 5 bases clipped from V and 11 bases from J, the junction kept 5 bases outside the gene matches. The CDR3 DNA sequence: TGTGCCAGCAGTCGGGACAGAAAGGCTTTCTTT. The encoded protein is CASSRDRKAFF.

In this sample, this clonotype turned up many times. The chain's CDR3 is CASSQEVSALLTDTQYF. The CDR3 nucleotides are TGTGCCAGCAGCCAAGAAGTCTCCGCGTTGTTGACAGATACGCAGTATTTT. V usage is TRBV3-1 and J usage is TRBJ2-3; D gene ambiguous. This CDR3 spans 17 amino acids. Germline V CDR1 and CDR2: LGHDT, YNNKEL (reference sequence). The V end was cut by 0 bases, the J end by 3 bases, with 16 bases between.

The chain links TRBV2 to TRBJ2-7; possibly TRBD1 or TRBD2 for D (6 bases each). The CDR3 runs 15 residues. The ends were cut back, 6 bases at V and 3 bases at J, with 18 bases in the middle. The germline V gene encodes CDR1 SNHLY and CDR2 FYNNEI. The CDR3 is CASSEGGSSLYEQYF. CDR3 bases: TGTGCCAGCAGCGAGGGGGGAAGCAGCCTCTACGAGCAGTACTTC.

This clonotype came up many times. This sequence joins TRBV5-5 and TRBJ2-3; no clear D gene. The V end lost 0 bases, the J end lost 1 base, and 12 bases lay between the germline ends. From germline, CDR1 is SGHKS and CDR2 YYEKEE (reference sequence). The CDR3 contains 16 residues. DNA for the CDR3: TGTGCCAGCAGCTTGGTGCCCGCCCTGGGCACAGATACGCAGTATTTT. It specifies CASSLVPALGTDTQYF. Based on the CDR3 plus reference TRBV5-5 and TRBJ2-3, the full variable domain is DAGVTQSPTHLIKTRGQQVTLRCSPISGHKSVSWYQQVLGQGPQFIFQYYEKEERGRGNFPDRFSARQFPNYSSELNVNALLLGDSALYLCASSLVPALGTDTQYFGPGTRLTVL.

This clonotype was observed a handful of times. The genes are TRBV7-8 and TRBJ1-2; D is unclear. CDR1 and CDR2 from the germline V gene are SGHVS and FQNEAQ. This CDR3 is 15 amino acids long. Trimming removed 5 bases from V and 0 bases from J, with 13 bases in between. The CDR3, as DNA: TGTGCCAGCAGCCCCCAGACATCTCCTAACTATGGCTACACCTTC. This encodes CASSPQTSPNYGYTF.

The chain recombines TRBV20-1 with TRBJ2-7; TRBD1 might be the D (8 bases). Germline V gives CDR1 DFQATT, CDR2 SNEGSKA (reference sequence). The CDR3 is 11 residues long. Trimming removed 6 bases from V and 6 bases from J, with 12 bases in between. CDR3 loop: CSANRGGEQYF. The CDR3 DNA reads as TGCAGTGCAAACAGGGGGGGCGAGCAGTACTTC.

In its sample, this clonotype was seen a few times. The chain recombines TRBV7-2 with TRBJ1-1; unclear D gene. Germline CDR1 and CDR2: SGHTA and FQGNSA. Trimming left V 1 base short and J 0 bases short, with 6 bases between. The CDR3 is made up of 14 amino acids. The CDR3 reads CASSLVWMNTEAFF. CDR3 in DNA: TGTGCCAGCAGCTTAGTTTGGATGAACACTGAAGCTTTCTTT.